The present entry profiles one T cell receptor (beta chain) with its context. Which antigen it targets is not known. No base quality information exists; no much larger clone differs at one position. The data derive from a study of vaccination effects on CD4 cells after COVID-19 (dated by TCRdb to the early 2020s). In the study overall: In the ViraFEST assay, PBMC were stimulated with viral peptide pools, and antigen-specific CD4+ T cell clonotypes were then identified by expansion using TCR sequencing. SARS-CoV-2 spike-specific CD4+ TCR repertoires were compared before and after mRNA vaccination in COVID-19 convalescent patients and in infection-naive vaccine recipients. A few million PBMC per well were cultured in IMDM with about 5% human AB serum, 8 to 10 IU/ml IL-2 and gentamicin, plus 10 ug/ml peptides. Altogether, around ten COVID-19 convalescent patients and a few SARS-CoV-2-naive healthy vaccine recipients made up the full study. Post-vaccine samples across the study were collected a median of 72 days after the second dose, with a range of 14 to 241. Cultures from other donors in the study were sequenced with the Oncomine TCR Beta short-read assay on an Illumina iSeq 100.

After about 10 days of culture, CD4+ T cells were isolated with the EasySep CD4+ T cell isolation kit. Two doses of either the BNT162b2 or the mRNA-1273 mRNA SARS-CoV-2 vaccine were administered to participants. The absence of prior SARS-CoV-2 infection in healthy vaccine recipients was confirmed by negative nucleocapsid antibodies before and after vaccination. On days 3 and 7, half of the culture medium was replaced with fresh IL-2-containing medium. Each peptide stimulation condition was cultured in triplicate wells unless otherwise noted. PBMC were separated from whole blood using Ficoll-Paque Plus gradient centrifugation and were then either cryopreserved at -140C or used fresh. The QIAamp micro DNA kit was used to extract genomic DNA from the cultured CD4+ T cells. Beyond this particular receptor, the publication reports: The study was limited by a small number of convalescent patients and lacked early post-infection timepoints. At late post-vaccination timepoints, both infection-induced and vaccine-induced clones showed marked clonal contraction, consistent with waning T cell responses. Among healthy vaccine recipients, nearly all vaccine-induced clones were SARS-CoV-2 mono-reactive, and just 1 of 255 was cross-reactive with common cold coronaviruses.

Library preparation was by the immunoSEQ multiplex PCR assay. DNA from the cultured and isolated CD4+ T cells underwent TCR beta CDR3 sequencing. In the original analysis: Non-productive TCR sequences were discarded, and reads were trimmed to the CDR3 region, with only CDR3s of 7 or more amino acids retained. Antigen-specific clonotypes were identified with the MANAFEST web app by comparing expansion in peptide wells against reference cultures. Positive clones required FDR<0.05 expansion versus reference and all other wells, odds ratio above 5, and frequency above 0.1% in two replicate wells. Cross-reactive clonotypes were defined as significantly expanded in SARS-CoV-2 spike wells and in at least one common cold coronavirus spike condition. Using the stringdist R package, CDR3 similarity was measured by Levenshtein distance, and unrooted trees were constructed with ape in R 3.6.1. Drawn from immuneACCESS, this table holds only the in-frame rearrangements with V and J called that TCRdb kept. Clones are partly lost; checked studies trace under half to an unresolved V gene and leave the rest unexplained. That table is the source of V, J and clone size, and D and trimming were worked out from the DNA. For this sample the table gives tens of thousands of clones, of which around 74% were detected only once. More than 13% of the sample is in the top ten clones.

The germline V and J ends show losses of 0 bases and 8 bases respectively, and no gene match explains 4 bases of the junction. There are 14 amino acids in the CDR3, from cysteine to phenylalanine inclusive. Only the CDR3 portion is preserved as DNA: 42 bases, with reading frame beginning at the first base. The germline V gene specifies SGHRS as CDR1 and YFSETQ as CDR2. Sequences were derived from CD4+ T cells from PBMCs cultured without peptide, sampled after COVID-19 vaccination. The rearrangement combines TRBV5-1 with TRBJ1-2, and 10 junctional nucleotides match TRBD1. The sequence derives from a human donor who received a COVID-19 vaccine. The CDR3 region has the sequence CASSLDGTGEGYTF. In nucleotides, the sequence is TGCGCCAGCAGCTTGGACGGGACAGGGGAGGGCTACACCTTC.